Below, 21 T cell receptor beta chains from the same sample are listed, as sequenced in a study of CD8 T cells in Susac syndrome. Random hexamers primed reverse transcription of about 0.45 to 1 ug RNA. MiXCR, run by TCRdb on the immunoSEQ multiplex PCR reads, gives a single entry per CDR3 protein. The data show roughly 200,000 distinct CDR3 sequences, roughly 94% seen once. Sequenced sample: CD4+ T cells from PBMCs. Source of these receptors: a human donor with Susac syndrome.

V is TRBV6-6 and J is TRBJ1-6; D perhaps matches TRBD1 (5 bases). The CDR3 is 15 residues long. The germline gives CDR1 MNHNY, CDR2 SVGAGI (reference sequence). V lost 5 bases and J 14 bases, leaving 22 bases between the germline ends. DNA of the CDR3: TGTGCCAGCAGTGAGGGACCGCCGGGGGATCGGGCCCTCCACTTT. Translation: CASSEGPPGDRALHF.

The chain joins TRBV12-3 or TRBV12-4 to TRBJ2-3; weak D call: TRBD1 (6 bases). This CDR3 comprises 14 residues. The V end was cut by 6 bases, the J end by 6 bases, with 16 bases between. Here the CDR3 reads CASRADPGGDTQYF. The CDR3 nucleotides are TGTGCCAGCAGGGCGGACCCTGGGGGCGATACGCAGTATTTT.

The chain links TRBV5-1 to TRBJ1-1; D gene ambiguous. The CDR3 length is 12 residues. Deletions cut 5 bases from V and 5 bases from J, with 10 bases between. The germline CDR1 and CDR2 sequences are SGHRS and YFSETQ. The CDR3 DNA follows: TGCGCCAGCAGTGAGGGTAGGACTGAAGCTTTCTTT. Amino acid sequence: CASSEGRTEAFF.

V usage is TRBV20-1 and J usage is TRBJ2-2, with TRBD2 matching 9 bases. Trimming at V came to 0 bases and at J to 4 bases, leaving 6 bases not matched to a gene. The CDR3 covers 16 residues. CDR1 is DFQATT, CDR2 SNEGSKA, per germline (reference sequence). In DNA form, the CDR3 reads TGCAGTGCTAGAGAGCGGGAGGGCGTTTTCACCGGGGAGCTGTTTTTT. It translates to CSAREREGVFTGELFF.

This rearrangement joins TRBV30 to TRBJ2-1, with D possibly being TRBD1 or TRBD2 (5 bases each). V was cut by 0 bases and J by 4 bases, with 10 bases left in between. CDR1 is GTSNPN and CDR2 is SVGIG in the germline V gene (reference sequence). There are 14 residues in the CDR3. CDR3 DNA sequence: TGTGCCTGGAGTGTCGGTGGGGGTTACAATGAGCAGTTCTTC. The encoded protein is CAWSVGGGYNEQFF.

The rearrangement uses TRBV20-1 and TRBJ1-5, with a possible D match to TRBD1 (6 bases). V dropped 3 bases and J dropped 5 bases, with 23 bases sitting between them. CDR1 is DFQATT, CDR2 SNEGSKA, per germline (reference sequence). The CDR3 extends over 17 amino acids. CDR3 bases: TGCAGTGCTAGCGCCCGGGGGCGCAGGGATCTTTATCAGCCCCAGCATTTT. It encodes CSASARGRRDLYQPQHF.

The chain couples TRBV3-1 to TRBJ2-7; D is tentatively TRBD1 or TRBD2 (5 bases each). The germline CDR1 and CDR2 sequences are LGHDT and YNNKEL (reference sequence). This CDR3 spans 14 amino acids. Deletions cut 2 bases from V and 2 bases from J, with 10 bases between. The CDR3 sequence is CASSQWDRPYEQYF. The CDR3 nucleotides are TGTGCCAGCAGCCAATGGGACCGTCCCTACGAGCAGTACTTC.

The chain links TRBV7-2 to TRBJ2-3; 7 bases map to TRBD2. This CDR3 contains 15 residues. CDR1 is SGHTA, CDR2 FQGNSA, per germline. V lost 4 bases, J lost 5 bases, and 9 bases stayed unmatched. The CDR3 loop reads CASSSQAGRRDTQYF. The CDR3, as DNA: TGTGCCAGCAGCTCCCAAGCGGGAAGGAGAGATACGCAGTATTTT. Together with reference TRBV7-2 and TRBJ2-3, the CDR3 gives the full variable domain: GAGVSQSPSNKVTEKGKDVELRCDPISGHTALYWYRQSLGQGLEFLIYFQGNSAPDKSGLPSDRFSAERTGGSVSTLTIQRTQQEDSAVYLCASSSQAGRRDTQYFGPGTRLTVL.

The rearrangement uses TRBV28 and TRBJ1-5; 8 positions agree with TRBD1. V was pared by 1 base and J by 1 base, with 6 bases of the junction left unmatched. Per the germline V gene, CDR1 is MDHEN and CDR2 is SYDVKM. The length of the CDR3 is 17 residues. DNA of the CDR3: TGTGCCAGCAGTTTATTGCCGACAGGGGTAAGCAATCAGCCCCAGCATTTT. It specifies CASSLLPTGVSNQPQHF. Looking up the rest from reference TRBV28 and TRBJ1-5 gives the full variable domain: DVKVTQSSRYLVKRTGEKVFLECVQDMDHENMFWYRQDPGLGLRLIYFSYDVKMKEKGDIPEGYSVSREKKERFSLILESASTNQTSMYLCASSLLPTGVSNQPQHFGDGTRLSIL.

The J gene is TRBJ1-6, the V gene TRBV20-1; possible D gene TRBD1, 6 bases. CDR1 and CDR2 (germline): DFQATT, SNEGSKA (reference sequence). The CDR3 has 13 amino acids. Trimming shortened V by 6 bases and J by 6 bases, and 12 bases separated the two germline ends. The CDR3 sequence: CSAPRGPNSPLHF. The DNA for the CDR3 is TGCAGTGCACCGCGGGGGCCTAATTCACCCCTCCACTTT.

The chain carries TRBV9 and TRBJ1-1; 11 bases line up with TRBD1. CDR1 SGDLS and CDR2 YYNGEE come from the germline V gene. This CDR3 has 17 residues. The junction had 12 bases not matched to a gene; V was cut back by 4 bases and J by 4 bases. In DNA, the CDR3 is TGTGCCAGCAGCCTGCTGTCCGGGACAGGGGGGAGCACTGAAGCTTTCTTT. Amino acid sequence: CASSLLSGTGGSTEAFF.

The chain carries TRBV28 and TRBJ2-7, with D tentatively TRBD2 (7 bases). CDR1 is MDHEN, CDR2 SYDVKM, per germline. This CDR3 contains 16 residues. V shed 6 bases and J shed 1 base, with 19 bases lying between them. The CDR3 DNA sequence: TGTGCCAGCAGGTCGGGGGGCGGGACGGTGTCCTACGAGCAGTACTTC. Its protein is CASRSGGGTVSYEQYF.

Written as DNA, the CDR3 is TGTGCCAGCAGTCGTAGCGGGGGATCGTACGAGCAGTACTTC. This encodes CASSRSGGSYEQYF. This chain connects TRBV6-5 to TRBJ2-7; 9 bases are shared with TRBD2. This CDR3 contains 14 residues. With 5 bases clipped from V and 4 bases from J, the junction kept 6 bases outside the gene matches. The V gene's germline CDR1 is MNHEY and CDR2 SVGAGI.

This chain connects TRBV5-1 to TRBJ2-7; D is undetermined. The V end was cut by 2 bases, the J end by 6 bases, with 24 bases between. The CDR3 covers 17 residues. Germline values: CDR1 SGHRS, CDR2 YFSETQ. The CDR3 DNA is TGCGCCAGCAGCTTCGGCCCGAATGGAGACGGCCGCTCCGAGCAGTACTTC. Encoded protein: CASSFGPNGDGRSEQYF.

The chain employs TRBV6-5 and TRBJ1-5; no clear D gene. The CDR3 covers 14 residues. Germline V lookup: CDR1 MNHEY, CDR2 SVGAGI. The germline V and J ends were trimmed by 2 bases and 7 bases, with 12 bases remaining between them. Here the CDR3 reads CASSYREGGQPQHF. Here the CDR3 DNA reads TGTGCCAGCAGTTACAGGGAGGGAGGACAGCCCCAGCATTTT.

The J gene is TRBJ2-1, the V gene TRBV20-1; possible D gene TRBD1, 6 bases. Germline loops: CDR1 DFQATT, CDR2 SNEGSKA (reference sequence). The V end lost 2 bases, the J end lost 6 bases, and 8 bases lay between the germline ends. This CDR3 is built from 12 residues. The CDR3 bases are TGCAGTGCTAGACGCAGGGGCAATGAGCAGTTCTTC. As protein: CSARRRGNEQFF.

V is TRBV20-1 and J is TRBJ1-3, with D perhaps TRBD1 (5 bases). The germline V gene encodes CDR1 DFQATT and CDR2 SNEGSKA (reference sequence). The germline V and J ends were trimmed by 5 bases and 4 bases, with 15 bases remaining between them. The CDR3 sequence is 14 residues long. The CDR3 sequence: CSAGGGTPGNTIYF. The CDR3 DNA reads as TGCAGTGCTGGCGGGGGGACTCCAGGAAACACCATATATTTT.

This sequence joins TRBV20-1 and TRBJ2-3; 11 nucleotides match TRBD2. V lost 1 base, J lost 4 bases, and 10 bases stayed unmatched. Germline lookup yields CDR1 DFQATT and CDR2 SNEGSKA (reference sequence). The CDR3 runs 17 residues. CDR3 region: CSARAETSGDPPDTQYF. CDR3 coding DNA: TGCAGTGCTAGAGCCGAGACTAGCGGGGATCCCCCAGATACGCAGTATTTT.

This rearrangement joins TRBV28 to TRBJ2-3; D is ambiguous. Trimming pared 5 bases from V and 3 bases from J, leaving 18 bases between. The CDR3 runs to 16 residues. Germline V gene sequence: CDR1 MDHEN, CDR2 SYDVKM. Here the CDR3 reads CASSPRTVLPTDTQYF. DNA of the CDR3: TGTGCCAGCAGTCCCAGGACCGTCCTCCCGACAGATACGCAGTATTTT.

The chain joins TRBV29-1 to TRBJ1-2; D may be TRBD1 (6 bases). Trimming pared 4 bases from V and 4 bases from J, leaving 28 bases between. Germline CDR1 and CDR2: SQVTM and ANQGSEA. The CDR3 contains 18 residues. CDR3 sequence reads: CSVVDQGPTSDFRYGYTF. The CDR3 region has the DNA TGCAGCGTTGTAGACCAGGGGCCTACCTCGGACTTTCGCTATGGCTACACCTTC.

The rearrangement links TRBV24-1 to TRBJ1-2, with a tentative D call TRBD1 (6 bases). CDR3 size: 14 residues. V gave up 3 bases and J gave up 4 bases, with 11 bases separating them. Germline CDR1 is KGHDR and CDR2 is SFDVKD. CDR3 sequence reads: CATSDRDRSYGYTF. In nucleotides, the CDR3 is TGTGCCACCAGTGATCGCGACAGGAGCTATGGCTACACCTTC.